This T cell receptor (beta chain) was profiled in a study of blood T cell repertoires in COVID-19. The CDR3 has 12 residues. The ends were cut back, 6 bases at V and 2 bases at J, with 7 bases in the middle. Germline V lookup: CDR1 SNHLY, CDR2 FYNNEI. This table comes from immunoSEQ multiplex PCR, and its TCRdb copy is limited to in-frame clones, with some not included. The repertoire holds some 220,000 clones, around 81% seen once, with roughly 2.4% in the top ten. This chain joins TRBV2 and TRBJ1-2; D gene unclear. Input material: peripheral blood. This TCR was sampled from a woman in her sixties or seventies with acute or convalescent COVID-19. CDR3 in DNA: TGTGCCAGCAGGTTCGGGAACTATGGCTACACCTTC. Amino acids: CASRFGNYGYTF.